The 32 T cell receptor beta chains below come from one sample, sequenced in a study of blood T cell repertoires in COVID-19 (dated by TCRdb to about 2020). The method was the immunoSEQ multiplex PCR assay. Imported from immuneACCESS, the table was reduced by TCRdb to in-frame sequences with V and J called. These copies leave out some clones; in studies compared against another copy, an unresolved V gene accounts for under half, and the cause of the remainder is not known. Across this sample there are over 200,000 clones, with roughly 80% seen only once. The top ten constitute approximately 5% of the sample. Sequencing was carried out using peripheral blood. Receptor source: a human donor in a cohort sampled during active COVID-19.

This chain uses TRBV5-8 with TRBJ1-5, with 7 bases fitting TRBD1. Germline V gene data show CDR1 as SGHTS and CDR2 as YDEGEE. Losses at the gene ends were 4 bases for V and 5 bases for J; bases not matched to a gene: 3. This CDR3 is built from 13 residues. For the CDR3, the DNA is TGTGCCAGCAGCCGGACAGGCGATCAGCCCCAGCATTTT. Translated: CASSRTGDQPQHF. The full variable domain, in which reference TRBV5-8 and TRBJ1-5 provide the parts outside the CDR3, is EAGVTQSPTHLIKTRGQQATLRCSPISGHTSVYWYQQALGLGLQFLLWYDEGEERNRGNFPPRFSGRQFPNYSSELNVNALELEDSALYLCASSRTGDQPQHFGDGTRLSIL.

This clone was picked up one time. The CDR3 here is CASSSTTGLLHF. DNA for the CDR3: TGTGCCAGCAGCTCCACTACGGGACTCCTCCACTTT. The chain links TRBV5-5 to TRBJ1-6, with D possibly being TRBD1 (5 bases). CDR1 and CDR2 from the germline V gene are SGHKS and YYEKEE (reference sequence). The V end was cut by 3 bases, the J end by 15 bases, with 13 bases between. The CDR3 contains 12 residues.

The DNA of the CDR3 is TGTGCCAGTAGGACGGACAGGGTGGGCACTGAAGCTTTCTTT. This gives the protein CASRTDRVGTEAFF. This chain connects TRBV19 to TRBJ1-1, with 8 bases aligning to TRBD1. The CDR3 runs to 14 residues. V shed 6 bases and J 4 bases; nucleotides not matched to a gene: 7. Germline lookup yields CDR1 LNHDA and CDR2 SQIVND (reference sequence).

In this sample, this clone turned up a few times. V usage is TRBV4-1 and J usage is TRBJ1-5, with D perhaps matching TRBD1 (6 bases). V gave up 4 bases and J gave up 6 bases, with 16 bases separating them. This CDR3 spans 15 amino acids. The V gene's germline CDR1 is MGHRA and CDR2 YSYEKL. CDR3 residues: CASSRGWGPGQPQHF. The DNA of the CDR3 is TGCGCCAGCAGCCGTGGTTGGGGGCCGGGTCAGCCCCAGCATTTT.

V is TRBV21-1 and J is TRBJ2-5; the listed D gene, TRBD2, was not tested against the DNA. TRBV21-1 is deemed a pseudogene. The CDR3 is made up of 14 amino acids. The CDR3 spells CASSTLRGRETQYF. As DNA, the CDR3 is TGTGCCAGCAGCACCCTTCGGGGGAGAGAGACCCAGTACTTC.

This clone showed up just a few times. The chain is built from TRBV28 and TRBJ1-5; D is possibly TRBD1 (5 bases). Deletions cut 3 bases from V and 7 bases from J, with 10 bases between. The germline V gene has CDR1 MDHEN and CDR2 SYDVKM. The CDR3 has 13 amino acids. The CDR3 region has the DNA TGTGCCAGCAGTTTGAACCAGGGACAGCCCCAGCATTTT. The encoded protein is CASSLNQGQPQHF.

The rearrangement links TRBV10-3 to TRBJ2-7; TRBD2 is a possible D gene (6 bases). CDR3 size: 11 residues. V shed 8 bases and J shed 6 bases, with 11 bases lying between them. CDR1 and CDR2 (germline): ENHRY, SYGVKD. CDR3: CAIAGGPEQYF. The CDR3 DNA follows: TGTGCCATCGCCGGAGGGCCCGAGCAGTACTTC.

This chain connects TRBV5-5 to TRBJ2-7, with 7 positions matching TRBD1. Trimming took 0 bases from V and 2 from J; bases not matched to a gene: 8. The CDR3 runs to 16 residues. CDR1 SGHKS and CDR2 YYEKEE come from the germline V gene (reference sequence). CDR3: CASSLVLRQGPYEQYF. The CDR3 nucleotides read TGTGCCAGCAGCTTGGTGCTCCGACAGGGACCCTACGAGCAGTACTTC.

This clone was observed a handful of times. J is TRBJ1-6 and V is TRBV2, with TRBD1 matching over 7 bases. Germline CDR1 reads SNHLY; CDR2 reads FYNNEI. V gave up 6 bases and J gave up 7 bases; unmatched junction bases: 3. This CDR3 is built from 13 residues. In DNA form, the CDR3 reads TGTGCCAGCAGACAGGGGCACAATTCACCCCTCCACTTT. Its translation: CASRQGHNSPLHF.

The chain has TRBV6-6 and TRBJ2-3; 10 positions match TRBD2. This CDR3 comprises 16 residues. The V segment lost 7 bases and the J segment 4 bases; nucleotides outside the gene matches: 11. Per the germline V gene, CDR1 is MNHNY and CDR2 is SVGAGI (reference sequence). The CDR3 DNA follows: TGTGCCAGCACTCCCTGGGGGACTAGCGAAGCAGATACGCAGTATTTT. It codes for CASTPWGTSEADTQYF.

The V and J genes are TRBV21-1 and TRBJ2-7; the D call of TRBD2 is as the table states it, not checked on the DNA. TRBV21-1 is listed as a pseudogene. The CDR3 has 16 amino acids. The CDR3 loop reads CASSKVRGRASYEQYF. CDR3 DNA: TGTGCCAGCAGCAAAGTACGCGGGAGGGCCTCCTACGAGCAGTACTTC.

The rearrangement uses TRBV6-5 and TRBJ2-7, with D possibly TRBD1 on 6 matching bases. This CDR3 has 15 residues. Germline V gene sequence: CDR1 MNHEY, CDR2 SVGAGI. V gave up 6 bases and J gave up 5 bases, with 20 bases separating them. CDR3 coding DNA: TGTGCCAGCAGGCCTCCTCAGACAGGCCGGGACGAGCAGTACTTC. It codes for CASRPPQTGRDEQYF.

This chain joins TRBV6-2 or TRBV6-3 and TRBJ2-2; 12 bases align to TRBD2. The junction had 16 bases not matched to a gene; V was cut back by 6 bases and J by 5 bases. The CDR3 consists of 19 residues. CDR1 and CDR2 from the germline V gene are MNHEY and SVGEGT. CDR3 region: CASSPRDRVTSGRTGELFF. In nucleotides, the CDR3 is TGTGCCAGCAGCCCCCGGGACAGGGTTACTAGCGGGAGGACCGGGGAGCTGTTTTTT.

CDR3 sequence (DNA): TGCAGCGTTGTGGCGGGAGGGCGGGAGCAGTTCTTC. Its protein product is CSVVAGGREQFF. The gene calls are TRBV29-1 and TRBJ2-1, with 9 nucleotides matching TRBD2. CDR1 and CDR2 from the germline V gene are SQVTM and ANQGSEA. J was trimmed by 10 bases and V by 4 bases; bases with no gene match: 5. The CDR3 has 12 residues.

This chain joins TRBV2 and TRBJ2-7; 10 nucleotides line up with TRBD2. The CDR3 has 12 amino acids. Germline V gene lookup returns CDR1 SNHLY and CDR2 FYNNEI. With V trimmed by 6 bases and J by 11 bases, 7 bases remained unmatched. This chain's CDR3 is CASSTTSGKEYF. For the CDR3, the DNA is TGTGCCAGCAGCACTACTAGCGGGAAGGAGTACTTC.

V is TRBV21-1 and J is TRBJ2-5; TRBD1, the table's D call, lacks a check against the DNA. TRBV21-1 is labeled a pseudogene. The CDR3 contains 13 residues. The CDR3 bases are TGTGCCCTCTACCCGGACAGCCAAGAGACCCAGTACTTC. Its protein product is CALYPDSQETQYF.

This clone was picked up one time. The V and J genes are TRBV7-2 and TRBJ1-1; 7 bases agree with TRBD1. The CDR3 has 18 residues. Germline values: CDR1 SGHTA, CDR2 FQGNSA. J gave up 1 base and V 4 bases, and 15 bases lay outside the gene matches. The CDR3 nucleotides are TGTGCCAGCAGCTCCGCCCTACAGGGGCGCATGAGGAACACTGAAGCTTTCTTT. Protein product: CASSSALQGRMRNTEAFF. Complete variable domain (other parts from reference TRBV7-2 and TRBJ1-1): GAGVSQSPSNKVTEKGKDVELRCDPISGHTALYWYRQSLGQGLEFLIYFQGNSAPDKSGLPSDRFSAERTGGSVSTLTIQRTQQEDSAVYLCASSSALQGRMRNTEAFFGQGTRLTVV.

This chain connects TRBV5-8 to TRBJ2-1; TRBD2 matches 13 bases. CDR1 and CDR2 from the germline V gene are SGHTS and YDEGEE. Trimming removed 3 bases from V and 0 bases from J; junction bases left unmatched: 9. The length of the CDR3 is 19 residues. This CDR3 is CASSSRTSGRSASYNEQFF. Written as DNA, the CDR3 is TGTGCCAGCAGCTCCCGGACTAGCGGGAGATCGGCCTCCTACAATGAGCAGTTCTTC.

This sequence joins TRBV7-2 and TRBJ2-3, with 9 bases that match TRBD2. Germline loops: CDR1 SGHTA, CDR2 FQGNSA. The CDR3 spans 15 residues. Losses at the gene ends were 2 bases for V and 2 bases for J; bases not matched to a gene: 2. The CDR3 is CASSLRGRATDTQYF. CDR3 bases: TGTGCCAGCAGCTTACGCGGGAGGGCCACAGATACGCAGTATTTT.

The chain joins TRBV4-2 to TRBJ1-2; D unclear. Germline V gives CDR1 LGHNA, CDR2 YNFKEQ. The CDR3 has 12 residues. The germline V and J ends were trimmed by 0 bases and 5 bases, with 4 bases remaining between them. Written as DNA, the CDR3 is TGTGCCAGCAGCCAAGACCAGTATGGCTACACCTTC. This gives the protein CASSQDQYGYTF.

This chain uses TRBV7-8 with TRBJ2-1; 11 bases are shared with TRBD2. The ends lost 5 bases at V and 3 bases at J; junction bases unmatched: 6. Germline V lookup: CDR1 SGHVS, CDR2 FQNEAQ. CDR3 length: 16 amino acids. The CDR3 spells CASSDPGLAVYNEQFF. The CDR3 DNA reads as TGTGCCAGCAGCGACCCGGGACTAGCGGTCTACAATGAGCAGTTCTTC.

This chain's CDR3 is CAWSLASGNNEQFF. CDR3 DNA sequence: TGTGCCTGGAGCCTGGCTAGCGGAAACAATGAGCAGTTCTTC. The chain is built from TRBV30 and TRBJ2-1, with TRBD2 identical over 7 bases. Trimming removed 3 bases from V and 5 bases from J; junction bases left unmatched: 7. CDR1 is GTSNPN and CDR2 is SVGIG in the germline V gene (reference sequence). CDR3 length equals 14 residues.

The rearrangement uses TRBV4-2 and TRBJ2-7; D not resolved. The CDR3 covers 12 residues. Germline CDR1 reads LGHNA; CDR2 reads YNFKEQ. Trimming stripped 0 bases from V and 9 bases from J, with 9 bases between. CDR3 residues: CASSQDRSGQYF. Here the CDR3 DNA reads TGTGCCAGCAGCCAAGATAGGAGTGGGCAGTACTTC.

V gene TRBV27 combines with J gene TRBJ2-7; 10 nucleotides align to TRBD1. Per the germline V gene, CDR1 is MNHEY and CDR2 is SMNVEV (reference sequence). V trimming: 4 bases; J trimming: 3 bases; junction bases outside the gene matches: 3. The CDR3 has 14 amino acids. In nucleotides, the CDR3 is TGTGCCAGCAGTTCCCGGACAGGGGGCTACGAGCAGTACTTC. This sequence encodes CASSSRTGGYEQYF.

This clone was counted a few times. In nucleotides, the CDR3 is TGTGCCAGCAGCTCCCAAGGTAGCGGGAGAGCAGCGTACACCGGGGAGCTGTTTTTT. It is translated as CASSSQGSGRAAYTGELFF. The V call is TRBV7-2, the J call TRBJ2-2, with 9 bases fitting TRBD2. The V and J ends lost 4 bases and 3 bases, in that order; junction bases with no gene match: 15. Germline V gene data show CDR1 as SGHTA and CDR2 as FQGNSA. This CDR3 region has 19 residues.

The gene calls are TRBV19 and TRBJ1-1, with 12 bases fitting TRBD1. The V segment lost 5 bases and the J segment 4 bases; nucleotides outside the gene matches: 8. Looked up from germline, CDR1 is LNHDA and CDR2 is SQIVND (reference sequence). This CDR3 region has 16 residues. The CDR3 DNA reads TGTGCCAGTAGTGTCGGGACAGGGGGCGCGAGCACTGAAGCTTTCTTT. Translated: CASSVGTGGASTEAFF.

The V and J genes are TRBV13 and TRBJ1-2; TRBD1 might be the D (5 bases). CDR1 and CDR2 from the germline V gene are PRHDT and FYEKMQ (reference sequence). The V end was cut by 7 bases, the J end by 5 bases, with 14 bases between. The CDR3 totals 13 residues. The CDR3 loop is CASKSRQNYGYTF. CDR3 bases: TGTGCCAGCAAATCCCGACAGAATTATGGCTACACCTTC. Using reference TRBV13 and TRBJ1-2 for the parts outside the CDR3, the full variable domain is AAGVIQSPRHLIKEKRETATLKCYPIPRHDTVYWYQQGPGQDPQFLISFYEKMQSDKGSIPDRFSAQQFSDYHSELNMSSLELGDSALYFCASKSRQNYGYTFGSGTRLTVV.

The chain employs TRBV11-1 and TRBJ1-2, with 8 bases that match TRBD1. Looked up from germline, CDR1 is SGHAT and CDR2 is FQDESV (reference sequence). With 4 bases clipped from V and 7 bases from J, the junction kept 14 bases outside the gene matches. The CDR3 has 16 residues. CDR3: CASSSSSPDRARGYTF. Here the CDR3 DNA reads TGTGCCAGCAGCTCAAGTAGTCCGGACAGGGCTCGTGGCTACACCTTC.

V gene TRBV7-2 combines with J gene TRBJ1-2; 7 positions agree with TRBD1. Germline V lookup: CDR1 SGHTA, CDR2 FQGNSA. This CDR3 contains 14 residues. The trim removed 5 bases at V and 7 bases at J, leaving 10 bases unmatched. The CDR3 DNA is TGTGCCAGCAGCCCCGACAGGGCCGTCCTTGGCTACACCTTC. Translated: CASSPDRAVLGYTF.

The genes are TRBV5-1 and TRBJ1-2, with D unclear. V was clipped by 4 bases and J by 5 bases, with 21 bases between them. Looked up from germline, CDR1 is SGHRS and CDR2 is YFSETQ. The CDR3 is made up of 16 amino acids. CDR3 nucleotides: TGCGCCAGCAGCCCCGAGGACTTTTCCAGTACTTATGGCTACACCTTC. It encodes CASSPEDFSSTYGYTF.

The chain joins TRBV7-9 to TRBJ1-5; TRBD1 aligns across 10 bases. Germline lookup yields CDR1 SEHNR and CDR2 FQNEAQ (reference sequence). J lost 6 bases, V lost 5 bases, and 7 bases had no gene match. The CDR3 length is 15 residues. The CDR3 region has the DNA TGTGCCAGCAGCGAAGGGACAGGGGAGGGTCAGCCCCAGCATTTT. Amino acid sequence: CASSEGTGEGQPQHF.

The chain recombines TRBV30 with TRBJ2-5; TRBD2 agrees at 11 bases. This CDR3 is built from 14 residues. Trimming cost V 0 bases and J 3 bases; bases outside gene matches: 0. In germline, CDR1 is GTSNPN, CDR2 SVGIG (reference sequence). CDR3 sequence: CAWSVTSGKETQYF. CDR3 bases: TGTGCCTGGAGTGTGACTAGCGGGAAAGAGACCCAGTACTTC.